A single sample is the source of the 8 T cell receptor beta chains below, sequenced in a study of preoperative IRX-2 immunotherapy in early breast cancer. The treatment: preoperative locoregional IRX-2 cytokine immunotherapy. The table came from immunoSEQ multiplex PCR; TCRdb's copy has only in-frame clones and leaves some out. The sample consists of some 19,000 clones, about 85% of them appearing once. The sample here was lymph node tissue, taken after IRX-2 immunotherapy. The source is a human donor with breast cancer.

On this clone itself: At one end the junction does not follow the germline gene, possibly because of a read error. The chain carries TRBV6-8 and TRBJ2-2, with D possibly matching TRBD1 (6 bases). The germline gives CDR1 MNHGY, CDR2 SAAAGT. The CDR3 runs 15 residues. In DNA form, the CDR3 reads TGTGCCAGCAGTGACTCGAAAGGGGGAACCGGGGAGCTGTTTTTT. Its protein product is CASSDSKGGTGELFF.

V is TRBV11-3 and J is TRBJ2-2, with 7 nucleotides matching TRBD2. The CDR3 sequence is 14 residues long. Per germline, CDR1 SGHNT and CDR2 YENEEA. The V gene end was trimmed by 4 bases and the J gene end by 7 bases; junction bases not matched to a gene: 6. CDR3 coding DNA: TGTGCCAGCAGCTGGGGGAGGGAGGACGGGGAGCTGTTTTTT. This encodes CASSWGREDGELFF.

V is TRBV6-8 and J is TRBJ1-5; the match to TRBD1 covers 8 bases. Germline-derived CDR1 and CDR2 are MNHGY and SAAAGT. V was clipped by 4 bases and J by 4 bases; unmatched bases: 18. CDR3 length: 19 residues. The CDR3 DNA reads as TGTGCCAGCAGTTCACCATTCTTACTAGGACAGGGTGGGAATCAGCCCCAGCATTTT. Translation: CASSSPFLLGQGGNQPQHF.

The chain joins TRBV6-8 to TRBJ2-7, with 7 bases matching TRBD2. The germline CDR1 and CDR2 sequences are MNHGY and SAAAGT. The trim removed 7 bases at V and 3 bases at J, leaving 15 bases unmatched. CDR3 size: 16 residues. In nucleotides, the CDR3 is TGTGCCAGCACCCTCGGGGATGGGAGGGGATTCTACGAGCAGTACTTC. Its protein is CASTLGDGRGFYEQYF.

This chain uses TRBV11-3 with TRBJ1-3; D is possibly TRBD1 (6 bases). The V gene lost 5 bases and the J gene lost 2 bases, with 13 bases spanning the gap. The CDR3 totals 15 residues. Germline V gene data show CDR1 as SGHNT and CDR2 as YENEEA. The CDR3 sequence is CASSRDEGAGNTIYF. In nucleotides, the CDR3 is TGTGCCAGCAGCCGAGATGAGGGGGCTGGAAACACCATATATTTT. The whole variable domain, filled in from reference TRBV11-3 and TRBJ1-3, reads EAGVVQSPRYKIIEKKQPVAFWCNPISGHNTLYWYLQNLGQGPELLIRYENEEAVDDSQLPKDRFSAERLKGVDSTLKIQPAELGDSAVYLCASSRDEGAGNTIYFGEGSWLTVV.

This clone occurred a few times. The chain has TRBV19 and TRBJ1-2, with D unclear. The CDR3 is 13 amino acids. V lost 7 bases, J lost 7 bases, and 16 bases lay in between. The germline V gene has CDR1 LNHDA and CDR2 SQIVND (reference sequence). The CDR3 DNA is TGTGCCAGTACCTACGACCTGGGAGGTGGCTACACCTTC. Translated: CASTYDLGGGYTF.

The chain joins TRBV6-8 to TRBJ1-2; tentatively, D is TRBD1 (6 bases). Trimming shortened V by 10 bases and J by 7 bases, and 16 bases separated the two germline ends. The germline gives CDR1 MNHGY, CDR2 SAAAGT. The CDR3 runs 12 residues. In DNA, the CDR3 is TGTGCCATCGGGGGACAAGGGCCTGGCTACACCTTC. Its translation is CAIGGQGPGYTF.

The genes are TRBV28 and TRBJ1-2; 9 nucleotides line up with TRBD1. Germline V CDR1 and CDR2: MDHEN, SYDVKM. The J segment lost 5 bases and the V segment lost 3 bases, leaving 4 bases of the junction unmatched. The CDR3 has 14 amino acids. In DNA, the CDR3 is TGTGCCAGCAGTTTTGGGACAGGGAATTATGGCTACACCTTC. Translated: CASSFGTGNYGYTF.